In its sample, the clone carrying this TCR beta chain was seen many times. Its matching antigen is unknown. TCR beta CDR3 region amplification was performed from RNA transcripts. The TCR CDR3 was amplified in a first-round RT-PCR using the HTBI primer set. One entry per CDR3 protein, called by TCRdb with MiXCR from the multiplex PCR reads. The repertoire holds around 200,000 distinct CDR3 sequences, with about a sixth as singletons. Graves' hyperthyroidism was deemed stable given no ophthalmopathy progression within 18 months. Diagnostic decisions used clinical symptoms, serum thyroxine and TRAb, thyroid ultrasound and orbital computed tomography. This sample was included in a study of T cells in Graves' hyperthyroidism and ophthalmopathy. The germline V and J ends were trimmed by 6 bases and 1 base, with 10 bases remaining between them. The CDR3 runs 13 residues. CDR1 ENHRY and CDR2 SYGVKD come from the germline V gene.

General study results and limits: Also found in blood were most expanded thyroid clonotypes above 0.001.

This chain uses TRBV10-3 with TRBJ2-7, with D perhaps matching TRBD1 (6 bases). The sequence was obtained from a woman aged 45 to 65 with Graves' hyperthyroidism. The sample comprised blood. The CDR3: CAIRRGQSYEQYF. The CDR3 DNA follows: TGTGCCATCAGGAGGGGACAATCCTACGAGCAGTACTTC.